This T cell receptor beta chain was profiled in a study of T cell repertoires in cytomegalovirus infection. Study summary: Both a matching HLA type and CMV infection were indicated by public TCR beta signatures.

TCRdb itself ran the reads through MiXCR, one entry per CDR3 protein. This sample has roughly 200,000 distinct CDR3 sequences, with approximately 9.7% found just once. The CDR3 covers 15 residues. Germline loops: CDR1 SGHTA, CDR2 FQGNSA. V shed 2 bases, J shed 8 bases, and the junction held 6 bases outside the gene matches. Study-wide results and limits: Carriers of CMV and the relevant HLA type were discriminated by public TCR beta frequency.

In its sample, this clonotype was seen many times. Antigen specificity is unknown. The receptor was isolated from a human donor in good health (CMV status not recorded). Some clones in this sample may be carry-over from other donors' samples. Sequencing was carried out using PBMCs. The chain uses TRBV7-2 and TRBJ2-2; 9 bases are shared with TRBD2. This CDR3 is CASSLSSGAQGELFF. CDR3 coding DNA: TGTGCCAGCAGCTTATCTAGCGGGGCCCAAGGGGAGCTGTTTTTT.